Shown below are 28 T cell receptor beta chains from a single sample sequenced in a study of shared clonotypes between healthy human individuals. Assay: immunoSEQ multiplex PCR; the TCRdb copy retains only in-frame clones and omits some. The sample lists hundreds of thousands of clones, less than 85% seen once, with about 1.7% in the top ten. Material: memory CD4+ T cells sorted from blood. Subset denoted: CD45RA-negative fraction. Every receptor here comes from a young woman in good health.

This clone was counted ten times or more. The gene calls are TRBV9 and TRBJ1-1; no reliable D call. The CDR3 consists of 13 residues. With 0 bases removed from V and 3 bases from J, the gap between germline ends came to 6 bases. Germline CDR1 SGDLS, CDR2 YYNGEE. CDR3 DNA sequence: TGTGCCAGCAGCGTAGCTTGGGACACTGAAGCTTTCTTT. Protein: CASSVAWDTEAFF. The variable domain in full, completed from reference TRBV9 and TRBJ1-1, reads DSGVTQTPKHLITATGQRVTLRCSPRSGDLSVYWYQQSLDQGLQFLIQYYNGEERAKGNILERFSAQQFPDLHSELNLSSLELGDSALYFCASSVAWDTEAFFGQGTRLTVV.

The J gene is TRBJ2-7, the V gene TRBV18, with 7 bases identical to TRBD2. The CDR3 is made up of 14 amino acids. J was trimmed by 7 bases and V by 3 bases; bases with no gene match: 9. Germline V lookup: CDR1 KGHSH, CDR2 LQKENI. CDR3 sequence: CASSPDAGLVEQYF. The DNA for the CDR3 is TGTGCCAGCTCACCTGACGCTGGACTAGTAGAGCAGTACTTC.

V usage is TRBV5-4 and J usage is TRBJ1-2; D gene uncertain. With 0 bases removed from V and 5 bases from J, the gap between germline ends came to 5 bases. The CDR3 is made up of 12 amino acids. Germline V lookup: CDR1 SGHNT, CDR2 YYREEE (reference sequence). The CDR3 DNA reads TGTGCCAGCAGCTTGGGGCTGTATGGCTACACCTTC. Translating gives CASSLGLYGYTF.

The rearrangement joins TRBV6-1 to TRBJ2-6; no clear D. The V gene's germline CDR1 is MNHNS and CDR2 SASEGT. The V gene lost 8 bases and the J gene lost 0 bases, with 11 bases spanning the gap. CDR3 length: 15 amino acids. CDR3 sequence reads: CASLPGSSGANVLTF. As DNA, the CDR3 is TGTGCCAGCCTGCCAGGTAGCTCTGGGGCCAACGTCCTGACTTTC.

This sequence joins TRBV6-6 and TRBJ2-3, with D unclear. V shed 2 bases and J shed 2 bases, with 11 bases lying between them. Looked up from germline, CDR1 is MNHNY and CDR2 is SVGAGI (reference sequence). This CDR3 has 15 residues. CDR3 in DNA: TGTGCCAGCAGTTACAGAGGCCAGACCACAGATACGCAGTATTTT. Translating gives CASSYRGQTTDTQYF.

The chain joins TRBV10-3 to TRBJ2-7; tentatively, D is TRBD1 or TRBD2 (5 bases each). Germline assignment: CDR1 ENHRY and CDR2 SYGVKD. The CDR3 consists of 14 residues. Trimming pared 6 bases from V and 4 bases from J, leaving 16 bases between. CDR3 in DNA: TGTGCCATCAGGGGGGTCGGGTCGACATACGAGCAGTACTTC. Its protein is CAIRGVGSTYEQYF.

The gene calls are TRBV7-7 and TRBJ1-4; D ambiguous. This CDR3 is built from 15 residues. From germline, CDR1 is SSHAT and CDR2 FNYEAQ (reference sequence). Deletions cut 1 base from V and 3 bases from J, with 9 bases between. The CDR3 spells CASSLVPGANEKLFF. The CDR3 DNA sequence: TGTGCCAGCAGCTTAGTTCCGGGTGCTAATGAAAAACTGTTTTTT.

Here the CDR3 DNA reads TGTGCCAGCTCGAAGACGGGACTAGCGGGGAATACCCAGTACTTC. Translating it yields CASSKTGLAGNTQYF. The gene calls are TRBV18 and TRBJ2-5; TRBD2 agrees at 13 bases. The CDR3 has 15 residues. Germline CDR1 is KGHSH and CDR2 is LQKENI. V gave up 6 bases and J gave up 8 bases; unmatched junction bases: 9.

The V call is TRBV29-1, the J call TRBJ1-1; D remains unclear. The V end lost 7 bases, the J end lost 0 bases, and 9 bases lay between the germline ends. In germline, CDR1 is SQVTM, CDR2 ANQGSEA. The CDR3 loop spans 12 amino acids. In DNA form, the CDR3 reads TGCAGCGCCACAGTTTTGAACACTGAAGCTTTCTTT. Translated, it gives CSATVLNTEAFF.

This clone was observed once. The CDR3 DNA reads as TGTGCCAGCAGCTTACAGAGGGATCTTACTGAAGCTTTCTTT. Amino acid sequence: CASSLQRDLTEAFF. V usage is TRBV7-2 and J usage is TRBJ1-1, with D hard to call. The CDR3 is 14 residues long. The germline gives CDR1 SGHTA, CDR2 FQGNSA. V was clipped by 2 bases and J by 5 bases, with 12 bases between them.

This chain uses TRBV5-4 with TRBJ2-6, with D possibly being TRBD2 (6 bases). CDR1 is SGHNT and CDR2 is YYREEE in the germline V gene (reference sequence). The CDR3 is 15 residues long. The V gene lost 3 bases and the J gene lost 0 bases, with 7 bases spanning the gap. The CDR3 loop reads CASSWRGSGANVLTF. CDR3 nucleotide sequence: TGTGCCAGCAGCTGGAGGGGCTCTGGGGCCAACGTCCTGACTTTC.

The chain carries TRBV7-3 and TRBJ2-1; the D gene is possibly TRBD2 (5 bases). This CDR3 has 16 amino acids. The germline V and J ends were trimmed by 5 bases and 8 bases, with 22 bases remaining between them. Germline lookup yields CDR1 SGHTA and CDR2 FQGTGA. Here the CDR3 DNA reads TGTGCCAGCAGCCCCGATCGGGGTAGGGCCTCGGATGAGCAGTTCTTC. As protein: CASSPDRGRASDEQFF.

This rearrangement joins TRBV7-7 to TRBJ2-1; D might be TRBD1 or TRBD2, each matching 5 bases. The V gene lost 5 bases and the J gene lost 3 bases, with 11 bases spanning the gap. The CDR3 extends over 14 amino acids. Germline V gene sequence: CDR1 SSHAT, CDR2 FNYEAQ (reference sequence). The CDR3 region has the DNA TGTGCCAGCAGCAATGAGGGGCGCTACAATGAGCAGTTCTTC. Residues: CASSNEGRYNEQFF. Full variable domain (missing parts from reference TRBV7-7 and TRBJ2-1): GAGVSQSPRYKVTKRGQDVTLRCDPISSHATLYWYQQALGQGPEFLTYFNYEAQPDKSGLPSDRFSAERPEGSISTLTIQRTEQRDSAMYRCASSNEGRYNEQFFGPGTRLTVL.

The chain employs TRBV28 and TRBJ1-3; the D gene is possibly TRBD1 (6 bases). The CDR3 has 15 amino acids. Trimming left V 8 bases short and J 0 bases short, with 14 bases between. CDR1 is MDHEN and CDR2 is SYDVKM in the germline V gene. The CDR3 nucleotides read TGTGCCAGCGGGGGGGGCATTCACTCTGGAAACACCATATATTTT. Amino acids: CASGGGIHSGNTIYF.

The rearrangement joins TRBV6-6 to TRBJ1-5; 7 nucleotides agree with TRBD1. Trimming cost V 8 bases and J 0 bases; bases outside gene matches: 4. This CDR3 region has 14 residues. The germline CDR1 and CDR2 sequences are MNHNY and SVGAGI (reference sequence). The CDR3 nucleotides read TGTGCCAGCTGCGACAGGGTTAGCAATCAGCCCCAGCATTTT. Translation: CASCDRVSNQPQHF.

The CDR3 region is CASSFTDRVETQYF. CDR3 sequence (DNA): TGTGCCAGCAGCTTTACCGACAGGGTAGAGACCCAGTACTTC. The chain is built from TRBV5-4 and TRBJ2-5, with 7 bases that match TRBD1. The germline V gene encodes CDR1 SGHNT and CDR2 YYREEE (reference sequence). Trimming took 2 bases from V and 4 from J; bases not matched to a gene: 5. The CDR3 sequence is 14 residues long.

V usage is TRBV7-9 and J usage is TRBJ1-2; D is undetermined. The germline V and J ends were trimmed by 7 bases and 7 bases, with 19 bases remaining between them. Germline CDR1 reads SEHNR; CDR2 reads FQNEAQ (reference sequence). The CDR3 contains 14 residues. The DNA of the CDR3 is TGTGCCAGCACCGTTTACGCGGACTCTGTTGGCTACACCTTC. Translated: CASTVYADSVGYTF.

The chain joins TRBV4-1 to TRBJ1-3; D gene unclear. The CDR3 totals 15 residues. Trimming took off 4 bases at V and 8 bases at J, with 18 bases between the two ends. Germline assignment: CDR1 MGHRA and CDR2 YSYEKL. This CDR3 reads CASSPYRVFPDTIYF. CDR3 nucleotides: TGCGCCAGCAGCCCCTATCGGGTCTTCCCGGACACCATATATTTT.

Here the CDR3 DNA reads TGTGCCAGCAGTGGGGGGGGTATCTACAATGAGCAGTTCTTC. Protein: CASSGGGIYNEQFF. The V gene is TRBV28, the J gene TRBJ2-1, with TRBD2 matching over 7 bases. CDR3 length: 14 residues. CDR1 is MDHEN, CDR2 SYDVKM, per germline. V shed 5 bases and J 3 bases; nucleotides not matched to a gene: 4.

The gene calls are TRBV19 and TRBJ2-1, with 10 bases that match TRBD2. CDR3 length: 15 residues. Trimming cost V 5 bases and J 4 bases; bases outside gene matches: 5. Germline V gene data show CDR1 as LNHDA and CDR2 as SQIVND (reference sequence). The chain's CDR3 is CASSDSGRRYNEQFF. In nucleotides, the CDR3 is TGTGCCAGTAGTGATAGCGGGAGGAGGTACAATGAGCAGTTCTTC.

The chain has TRBV30 and TRBJ1-4; D remains unclear. The CDR3 has 17 residues. V gave up 4 bases and J gave up 0 bases, with 18 bases separating them. The germline V gene encodes CDR1 GTSNPN and CDR2 SVGIG (reference sequence). The CDR3 here is CAWTLSRTAATNEKLFF. CDR3 nucleotides: TGTGCCTGGACCCTTTCGAGGACGGCAGCAACTAATGAAAAACTGTTTTTT.

For this clone: The sample carries other DNA sequences with the same CDR3. CDR3 in DNA: TGTGCCAGCAGGGGCTCGTTAACAGATACGCAGTATTTT. Protein sequence: CASRGSLTDTQYF. This chain links TRBV7-9 with TRBJ2-3; no clear D. The germline gives CDR1 SEHNR, CDR2 FQNEAQ (reference sequence). The CDR3 totals 13 residues. The germline V and J ends were trimmed by 6 bases and 3 bases, with 10 bases remaining between them.

This chain joins TRBV11-1 and TRBJ1-2; D unresolved. This CDR3 contains 13 residues. Trimming pared 5 bases from V and 3 bases from J, leaving 10 bases between. Germline V gene data show CDR1 as SGHAT and CDR2 as FQDESV (reference sequence). CDR3 residues: CASSPGSHYGYTF. The CDR3 coding sequence is TGTGCCAGCAGCCCCGGGAGTCACTATGGCTACACCTTC.

The chain carries TRBV27 and TRBJ1-3; D unresolved. This CDR3 has 14 residues. With 6 bases removed from V and 2 bases from J, the gap between germline ends came to 11 bases. Germline V gene sequence: CDR1 MNHEY, CDR2 SMNVEV (reference sequence). As DNA, the CDR3 is TGTGCCAGCAGCCTACGGGCTGCTGGAAACACCATATATTTT. Encoded protein: CASSLRAAGNTIYF.

The chain is built from TRBV6-6 and TRBJ2-7, with 7 bases that match TRBD2. CDR1 and CDR2 from the germline V gene are MNHNY and SVGAGI (reference sequence). The CDR3 is 16 residues long. Trimming removed 5 bases from V and 3 bases from J; junction bases left unmatched: 13. CDR3 loop: CASSPRAVAGRYEQYF. DNA of the CDR3: TGTGCCAGCAGTCCTCGGGCGGTAGCGGGCCGCTACGAGCAGTACTTC.

The chain combines TRBV10-3 with TRBJ1-5; 10 nucleotides agree with TRBD1. The germline CDR1 and CDR2 sequences are ENHRY and SYGVKD. With V trimmed by 3 bases and J by 6 bases, 8 bases remained unmatched. The CDR3 sequence is 16 residues long. The CDR3 loop reads CAISEQGQGGLQPQHF. The CDR3 bases are TGTGCCATCAGTGAACAAGGACAGGGGGGGCTTCAGCCCCAGCATTTT.

This clone showed up just a few times. The chain links TRBV7-2 to TRBJ2-1; 9 positions match TRBD2. The J segment lost 7 bases and the V segment lost 1 base, leaving 8 bases of the junction unmatched. Germline values: CDR1 SGHTA, CDR2 FQGNSA. There are 16 residues in the CDR3. The CDR3 region is CASSLELLSGRNEQFF. The CDR3 DNA follows: TGTGCCAGCAGCTTAGAACTCCTTAGCGGGAGAAATGAGCAGTTCTTC.

The rearrangement joins TRBV5-1 to TRBJ2-2; a weak D match, TRBD1 (6 bases). Trimming removed 6 bases from V and 5 bases from J, with 14 bases in between. CDR1 is SGHRS, CDR2 YFSETQ, per germline. The CDR3 covers 14 residues. This CDR3 is CASTKTGGTGELFF. As DNA, the CDR3 is TGCGCCAGCACCAAGACAGGCGGGACCGGGGAGCTGTTTTTT.